This T cell receptor beta chain was obtained from a study of shared clonotypes between healthy human individuals (TCRdb year 2020). Regarding the study in general: A couple of women and a few men aged 18 to 49 years were included in the cohort. Libraries were prepared and TCR repertoires were sequenced by different laboratories using diverse techniques, in order to increase sequencing depth and limit assay-specific biases. To estimate repertoire size and how much clonotype sharing occurs between individuals, the study deeply sequenced the blood TCR repertoires of 4 to 6 healthy adults. Leukapheresis yielded between about 0.85 and 9 billion PBMCs per donor. For each donor, three plates each were used for CD4 naive and CD4 memory, two plates were used for CD8 naive, and one plate was used for CD8 memory.

With respect to this clone: Its antigen remains unidentified. The record has no base qualities; no much larger clone is one base away. This specimen includes other DNA sequences encoding the same CDR3.

Overall study outcomes, separate from this receptor: Sharing across several donors was observed for around 5% of naive CD4, around 3.5% of naive CD8, roughly 2.4% of memory CD4, and roughly 0.4% of memory CD8 clonotypes. Estimated clonotype richness was generally larger for naive than for memory subsets. Sampling was restricted to blood, and TCR repertoires in tissue are likely to differ from TCR repertoires in blood. Based on pairwise subsampling, the degree of clonotype sharing among donors was expected to be affected by sequencing depth. Rarefaction of sorted-subset datasets indicated incomplete sequencing despite the large sequencing depth. Compared with non-shared clonotypes, clonotypes shared by all four sorted-subset donors had higher generation probabilities. The small number of donors limited the genetic and exposure-history diversity represented.

Spanning cysteine to phenylalanine, the CDR3 consists of 10 amino acids. The kept DNA is CDR3 alone, 30 bases in frame from the first base. The germline V gene specifies SQVTM as CDR1 and ANQGSEA as CDR2. V and J lose 3 bases and 7 bases, and a span of 4 bases separates them. Using the deep immunoSEQ assay, TCR CDR3 regions were amplified from genomic DNA by multiplex PCR. For each cell subset, the extracted genomic DNA was distributed evenly across all wells of several immunoSEQ 96-well plates, and each plate served as one replicate. Each replicate PCR for sorted subsets received about 220 ng genomic DNA, equal to tens of thousands of T cell genomes. The purified libraries were quantified using a Qubit 3.0 fluorometer, sized with a Bioanalyzer 2100, and then quantified again using the KAPA Library Quantification kit. A separate single-read 150-cycle Illumina NextSeq 550 flow cell was used to sequence each immunoSEQ 96-well plate. The paper's processing steps were these. The immunoSEQ output contained only junctional sequences without quality scores, so filtering could not match that applied to full-length reads. Sequences were annotated with PyIR, a Python wrapper for IgBLAST v1.9, using IMGT germline references to assign V/J genes and CDR3. Reads were removed for weak V/J assignments (E-value above 1e-6), missing CDR3, stop codons, out-of-frame junctions, or ambiguous translated residues. V3J clonotypes were defined as sequences sharing an identical inferred V gene, J gene, and CDR3 amino acid sequence. To compute the percentage overlap between repertoires, the number of shared unique clonotypes was divided by the size of the smaller repertoire. Three approaches were used to assess repertoire richness: RTK rarefaction, the Chao1 estimator, and Recon v2.1 estimates of unobserved clonotypes. OLGA was used to compute generation probabilities for all TCRbeta clonotypes that the gDNA method yielded from four donors. TCRdb holds this immuneACCESS table with in-frame rearrangements only. Some clones are missing; in checked studies, unresolved V genes explain under half, and the rest has no known cause. The V and J calls and clone size were taken over from that table, and D and trimming were inferred from the DNA. This sample gives more than 2 million clones in total; around 96% of them show up just once. The ten largest clones add up to about 1.1% of the sample.

CD8 naive samples consisted of CD45RO-negative cells that were positively selected for CCR7, yielding a CD45RA+CCR7+ population without TemRA cells. Donors were healthy HIV-negative adults with no recently reported acute infections or vaccinations. All donors were Caucasian adults living in Nashville, Tennessee, USA. Blood was collected by leukapheresis, and PBMCs were isolated by Ficoll-Histopaque density gradient centrifugation and then cryopreserved in liquid nitrogen vapor phase. Analytical flow cytometry was used to check the purity and quantity of each magnetically sorted T cell population. From each sorted fraction, genomic DNA was isolated and quantified by UV absorbance on a Nanodrop 2000c.

This clonotype originated in a man between 18 and 29 years old in good health. This chain is built from TRBV29-1 and TRBJ2-1; a confident D gene designation cannot be given. Source material: naive CD8+ T cells sorted from blood. Interpreted using the paper, the cell subset or site label stands for: CD45RA+CCR7+. The CDR3 in this case is CSVDSNEQFF. The DNA reads TGCAGCGTTGATAGTAATGAGCAGTTCTTC.